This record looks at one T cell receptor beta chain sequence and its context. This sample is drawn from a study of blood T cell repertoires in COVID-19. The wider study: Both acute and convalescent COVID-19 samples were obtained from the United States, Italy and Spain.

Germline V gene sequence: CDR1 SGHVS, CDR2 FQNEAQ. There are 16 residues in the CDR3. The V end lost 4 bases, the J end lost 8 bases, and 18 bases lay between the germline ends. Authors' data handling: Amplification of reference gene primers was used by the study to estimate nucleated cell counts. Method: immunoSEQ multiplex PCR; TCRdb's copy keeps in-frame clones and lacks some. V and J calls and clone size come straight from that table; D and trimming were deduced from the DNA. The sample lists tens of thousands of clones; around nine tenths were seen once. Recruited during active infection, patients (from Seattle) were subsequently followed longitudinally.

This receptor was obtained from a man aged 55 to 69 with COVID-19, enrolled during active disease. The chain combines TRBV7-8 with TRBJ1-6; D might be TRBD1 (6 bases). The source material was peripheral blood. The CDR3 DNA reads TGTGCCAGCAGCTCGTGGGGGGGCCGCGAGGATTCACCCCTCCACTTT. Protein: CASSSWGGREDSPLHF.